A single sample gave rise to the 31 T cell receptor beta chains below, sequenced in a study of blood T cells in healthy people across ages. With a J-beta primer mix and a sample-barcoded 5' primer, a second PCR ran about 6 to 11 cycles. TCRdb redid the calling of the 5' RACE reads with MiXCR, one entry per CDR3 protein. The sample records about a million distinct CDR3 sequences, more than 30% being singletons. The sample taken for sequencing was blood. These receptors were taken from a man between 18 and 35 years old in good health.

This clonotype showed up just a few times. V usage is TRBV6-5 and J usage is TRBJ1-1, with D maybe TRBD1 (5 bases). V gave up 2 bases and J gave up 5 bases, with 12 bases separating them. CDR1 MNHEY and CDR2 SVGAGI come from the germline V gene. CDR3 length equals 14 residues. The CDR3 DNA follows: TGTGCCAGCAGTTACGGGGAGGGGTCAACTGAAGCTTTCTTT. Translating it yields CASSYGEGSTEAFF.

This clonotype was detected only a few times. The chain carries TRBV18 and TRBJ1-5; D remains unclear. Trimming stripped 3 bases from V and 2 bases from J, with 11 bases between. Per germline, CDR1 KGHSH and CDR2 LQKENI. The CDR3 covers 15 residues. CDR3 loop: CASSPSDGRNQPQHF. In nucleotides, the CDR3 is TGTGCCAGCTCACCCTCGGACGGGCGCAATCAGCCCCAGCATTTT. Combining the CDR3 with reference TRBV18 and TRBJ1-5 gives the whole variable domain NAGVMQNPRHLVRRRGQEARLRCSPMKGHSHVYWYRQLPEEGLKFMVYLQKENIIDESGMPKERFSAEFPKEGPSILRIQQVVRGDSAAYFCASSPSDGRNQPQHFGDGTRLSIL.

CDR3 sequence reads: CSARDRGASPDYGYTF. DNA for the CDR3: TGCAGTGCTAGAGACAGGGGAGCTAGTCCGGACTATGGCTACACCTTC. The rearrangement links TRBV20-1 to TRBJ1-2, with D possibly matching TRBD1 (6 bases). This CDR3 comprises 16 residues. V lost 0 bases to trimming and J lost 3 bases, with 17 bases between them. The germline gives CDR1 DFQATT, CDR2 SNEGSKA (reference sequence).

This chain uses TRBV6-4 with TRBJ1-2; D is undetermined. Trimming took 0 bases from V and 4 from J, leaving 6 bases between them. Germline V gene lookup returns CDR1 MRHNA and CDR2 SNTAGT. The CDR3 is 13 amino acids. CDR3 loop: CASSDSGAYGYTF. CDR3 in DNA: TGTGCCAGCAGTGACTCGGGTGCCTATGGCTACACCTTC.

J is TRBJ1-5 and V is TRBV7-9, with 7 bases that match TRBD1. Germline CDR1 SEHNR, CDR2 FQNEAQ (reference sequence). Trimming cost V 1 base and J 0 bases; bases outside gene matches: 9. This CDR3 spans 18 amino acids. In DNA, the CDR3 is TGTGCCAGCAGCTTAGGAGGTGCAGGGGGAGGTAGCAATCAGCCCCAGCATTTT. Protein sequence: CASSLGGAGGGSNQPQHF. Full variable domain (missing parts from reference TRBV7-9 and TRBJ1-5): DTGVSQNPRHKITKRGQNVTFRCDPISEHNRLYWYRQTLGQGPEFLTYFQNEAQLEKSRLLSDRFSAERPKGSFSTLEIQRTEQGDSAMYLCASSLGGAGGGSNQPQHFGDGTRLSIL.

This clonotype has only a few counts. This chain connects TRBV4-1 to TRBJ2-3; 7 bases fit TRBD2. Germline V gives CDR1 MGHRA, CDR2 YSYEKL. V dropped 4 bases and J dropped 1; count of bases not matched to a gene: 14. This CDR3 has 18 residues. The CDR3 bases are TGCGCCAGCAGCCGCAAAGAGACGACGGGGGGAGGCACAGATACGCAGTATTTT. This encodes CASSRKETTGGGTDTQYF.

J is TRBJ2-2 and V is TRBV20-1, with 7 bases aligning to TRBD2. Trimming cost V 3 bases and J 3 bases; bases outside gene matches: 7. This CDR3 is 15 amino acids long. Germline V gene sequence: CDR1 DFQATT, CDR2 SNEGSKA (reference sequence). The chain's CDR3 is CSASLGGWDTGELFF. Written as DNA, the CDR3 is TGCAGTGCTAGTCTCGGGGGGTGGGACACCGGGGAGCTGTTTTTT.

The chain has TRBV12-5 and TRBJ2-2; D may be TRBD1 (5 bases). The V gene's germline CDR1 is LGHNT and CDR2 FRNRAP. The CDR3 extends over 20 amino acids. V shed 0 bases and J shed 7 bases, with 27 bases lying between them. CDR3 sequence: CASGLVTWQGERTSVGELFF. Here the CDR3 DNA reads TGTGCTAGTGGTTTGGTAACATGGCAGGGTGAGAGAACATCCGTCGGGGAGCTGTTTTTT.

This clonotype was seen many times. The V gene is TRBV20-1, the J gene TRBJ1-2, with D unresolved. Germline V gene sequence: CDR1 DFQATT, CDR2 SNEGSKA (reference sequence). The CDR3 is 12 residues long. V was cut by 4 bases and J by 2 bases, with 8 bases left in between. The CDR3 region is CSATPGNYGYTF. CDR3 nucleotide sequence: TGCAGTGCTACCCCCGGGAACTATGGCTACACCTTC.

The gene calls are TRBV24-1 and TRBJ2-7; 8 bases line up with TRBD1. The end of the DNA fits TRBJ2-5 better, so the J call may be wrong. Per germline, CDR1 KGHDR and CDR2 SFDVKD. The CDR3 contains 19 residues. This CDR3 reads CATSDYSRSTGAIKKTQYF. The CDR3 nucleotides read TGTGCCACCAGTGATTACAGCCGATCGACAGGGGCAATAAAAAAGACCCAGTACTTC.

This chain joins TRBV6-1 and TRBJ1-5; D might be TRBD1 (5 bases). This CDR3 is built from 14 residues. V gave up 1 base and J gave up 5 bases, with 9 bases separating them. Germline V lookup: CDR1 MNHNS, CDR2 SASEGT. CDR3 loop: CASSEGGDYQPQHF. CDR3 DNA sequence: TGTGCCAGCAGTGAAGGCGGGGACTATCAGCCCCAGCATTTT.

This clonotype was detected a few times. The CDR3 DNA sequence: TGCGCCAGCAGCTTGGTGTTGGGACCAACCTACAATGAGCAGTTCTTC. Encoded protein: CASSLVLGPTYNEQFF. This chain links TRBV5-1 with TRBJ2-1, with D possibly being TRBD1 or TRBD2 (5 bases each). The length of the CDR3 is 16 residues. Deletions cut 0 bases from V and 2 bases from J, with 12 bases between. The V gene's germline CDR1 is SGHRS and CDR2 YFSETQ.

The chain uses TRBV6-1 and TRBJ2-2, with TRBD2 matching 12 bases. Looked up from germline, CDR1 is MNHNS and CDR2 is SASEGT. The CDR3 has 15 residues. V lost 7 bases and J lost 3; bases outside the gene matches: 3. CDR3 DNA: TGTGCCAGCAACCGACTAGCGGGGGACACCGGGGAGCTGTTTTTT. It encodes CASNRLAGDTGELFF.

The rearrangement joins TRBV20-1 to TRBJ1-1; 8 bases agree with TRBD1. This CDR3 spans 13 amino acids. V gave up 5 bases and J gave up 1 base; unmatched junction bases: 3. CDR1 DFQATT and CDR2 SNEGSKA come from the germline V gene (reference sequence). CDR3 in DNA: TGCAGTGCTTCGACAGGGGAGAACACTGAAGCTTTCTTT. Translated, it gives CSASTGENTEAFF.

This clonotype was found a few times. Written as DNA, the CDR3 is TGTGCCAGCAGCTTAGGGACTAGCGGGGGGCACCAAGAGACCCAGTACTTC. This encodes CASSLGTSGGHQETQYF. This chain links TRBV7-2 with TRBJ2-5; 14 bases align to TRBD2. The CDR3 sequence is 17 residues long. The junction had 1 base not matched to a gene; V was cut back by 1 base and J by 0 bases. Germline V gives CDR1 SGHTA, CDR2 FQGNSA.

The CDR3 is CASSVVGDGYTF. CDR3 sequence (DNA): TGTGCCAGCAGCGTAGTAGGGGATGGCTACACCTTC. The chain recombines TRBV9 with TRBJ1-2; D is possibly TRBD1 (5 bases). This CDR3 spans 12 amino acids. Looked up from germline, CDR1 is SGDLS and CDR2 is YYNGEE. Between the trimmed V and J ends, which lost 0 bases and 6 bases, there was a span of 6 bases.

Concerning this clonotype: The conserved closing phenylalanine or tryptophan is absent in this CDR3, likely reflecting a read error. CDR3 residues: CSARETGRDTQYL. The CDR3 DNA is TGCAGTGCTAGAGAGACAGGGAGAGATACGCAGTATTTG. The genes are TRBV20-1 and TRBJ2-3; 7 bases are a match to TRBD1. The junction had 2 bases not matched to a gene; V was cut back by 0 bases and J by 5 bases. Germline assignment: CDR1 DFQATT and CDR2 SNEGSKA (reference sequence). This CDR3 spans 13 amino acids.

A few counts support this clonotype. This chain joins TRBV9 and TRBJ2-1; 7 bases are a match to TRBD2. J lost 6 bases, V lost 1 base, and 7 bases had no gene match. The CDR3 extends over 15 amino acids. Germline V gives CDR1 SGDLS, CDR2 YYNGEE. The CDR3 bases are TGTGCCAGCAGCGTATTAGCGGGCACGATCAATGAGCAGTTCTTC. Protein: CASSVLAGTINEQFF.

This clonotype turned up a few times. Mismatch with germline at one junction end may stem from a read error. This chain joins TRBV6-2 or TRBV6-3 and TRBJ2-5; tentatively, D is TRBD1 (6 bases). The CDR3 contains 13 residues. From germline, CDR1 is MNHEY and CDR2 SVGEGT. CDR3 DNA sequence: TGTGCCAGCAGCCAGGGGTTGGAAGAGGCCCAGTACTTC. It specifies CASSQGLEEAQYF.

This chain links TRBV27 with TRBJ1-6; TRBD1 is a possible D gene (6 bases). CDR1 and CDR2 (germline): MNHEY, SMNVEV (reference sequence). Deletions cut 2 bases from V and 12 bases from J, with 8 bases between. This CDR3 has 12 residues. Written as DNA, the CDR3 is TGTGCCAGCAGTTTAGGGGGCGGACCCCTCCACTTT. As protein: CASSLGGGPLHF.

The chain uses TRBV20-1 and TRBJ1-1; weak D call: TRBD1 (6 bases). CDR1 is DFQATT and CDR2 is SNEGSKA in the germline V gene (reference sequence). Trimming pared 1 base from V and 4 bases from J, leaving 10 bases between. The CDR3 consists of 13 residues. The CDR3 nucleotides are TGCAGTGCTAGAGGTATAGGGGGCACTGAAGCTTTCTTT. Amino acids: CSARGIGGTEAFF.

J is TRBJ2-5 and V is TRBV5-5; D gene ambiguous. V was shortened by 0 bases and J by 11 bases, with 20 bases between the two germline ends. CDR1 is SGHKS and CDR2 is YYEKEE in the germline V gene (reference sequence). CDR3 size: 15 residues. The CDR3 is CASSLEGGVYNEQYF. CDR3 nucleotide sequence: TGTGCCAGCAGCTTGGAGGGTGGAGTCTACAATGAGCAGTACTTC.

The gene calls are TRBV6-2 or TRBV6-3 and TRBJ2-5; D is possibly TRBD1 or TRBD2 (5 bases each). The germline V gene has CDR1 MNHEY and CDR2 SVGEGT. The CDR3 is 13 amino acids. V was clipped by 8 bases and J by 8 bases, with 18 bases between them. CDR3 residues: CASGRDAANTQYF. As DNA, the CDR3 is TGTGCCAGCGGACGGGACGCCGCAAATACCCAGTACTTC.

This clonotype occurred a few times. The chain is built from TRBV6-6 and TRBJ2-1; the D gene is possibly TRBD2 (5 bases). Germline CDR1 is MNHNY and CDR2 is SVGAGI (reference sequence). CDR3 size: 13 residues. V was shortened by 0 bases and J by 5 bases, with 5 bases between the two germline ends. The CDR3 nucleotides are TGTGCCAGCAGTTACTCGGAGGACAATGAGCAGTTCTTC. It specifies CASSYSEDNEQFF.

For the CDR3, the DNA is TGCAGTGCTAGGGGGACTGACCCTTACAATGAGCAGTACTTC. Translation gives CSARGTDPYNEQYF. V and J are TRBV20-1 and TRBJ2-1, with D tentatively TRBD2 (6 bases). The DNA end is a closer match to TRBJ2-7, so the J assignment may be wrong. Germline assignment: CDR1 DFQATT and CDR2 SNEGSKA (reference sequence). The CDR3 totals 14 residues.

This clonotype showed up many times. The rearrangement links TRBV20-1 to TRBJ1-2, with TRBD1 matching 8 bases. V gave up 2 bases and J gave up 4 bases; unmatched junction bases: 6. Germline CDR1 and CDR2: DFQATT and SNEGSKA (reference sequence). This CDR3 comprises 14 residues. The CDR3 sequence is CSARMDRATYGYTF. The DNA for the CDR3 is TGCAGTGCTAGAATGGACAGGGCGACCTATGGCTACACCTTC.

The V gene is TRBV7-9, the J gene TRBJ1-1; 10 bases fit TRBD1. This CDR3 comprises 18 residues. Losses at the gene ends were 5 bases for V and 3 bases for J; bases not matched to a gene: 15. The V gene's germline CDR1 is SEHNR and CDR2 FQNEAQ (reference sequence). The CDR3 DNA sequence: TGTGCCAGCAGCATGCCGGGACAGGGGCGATTTCGGGACACTGAAGCTTTCTTT. Translating it yields CASSMPGQGRFRDTEAFF.

As concerns this clonotype: A clone one base away is much larger, so this may be a read error. V usage is TRBV5-1 and J usage is TRBJ1-2, with a possible D match to TRBD1 (5 bases). The length of the CDR3 is 16 residues. Germline V gene data show CDR1 as SGHRS and CDR2 as YFSETQ. Trimming shortened V by 4 bases and J by 1 base, and 17 bases separated the two germline ends. As DNA, the CDR3 is TGCGCCAGCAGCCCTGGGACGGCTTTCCTTAACTATGGCTACACCTTC. Encoded protein: CASSPGTAFLNYGYTF.

The gene calls are TRBV7-2 and TRBJ1-2; 7 nucleotides match TRBD1. The CDR3 length is 14 residues. In germline, CDR1 is SGHTA, CDR2 FQGNSA. V dropped 5 bases and J dropped 5; count of bases not matched to a gene: 8. Here the CDR3 DNA reads TGTGCCAGCAGCCCCGGGACAGCACTATATGGCTACACCTTC. Translating gives CASSPGTALYGYTF.

The chain links TRBV20-1 to TRBJ2-1; TRBD2 matches 9 bases. The germline gives CDR1 DFQATT, CDR2 SNEGSKA (reference sequence). Trimming at V came to 6 bases and at J to 6 bases, leaving 6 bases not matched to a gene. The CDR3 length is 13 residues. CDR3 sequence reads: CSARTSDFNEQFF. The CDR3, as DNA: TGCAGTGCCCGGACTAGCGATTTCAATGAGCAGTTCTTC.

This rearrangement joins TRBV7-2 to TRBJ2-5; D is undetermined. The CDR3 is made up of 13 amino acids. The germline CDR1 and CDR2 sequences are SGHTA and FQGNSA. V lost 5 bases and J 7 bases, leaving 14 bases between the germline ends. DNA for the CDR3: TGTGCCAGCAGCCCGACCGGTATTCCGACCCAGTACTTC. Its translation: CASSPTGIPTQYF.